This entry describes one TCR beta chain. PCR involved 60 Vbeta and 13 Jbeta primers. In the authors' workflow: Later, 75 million to 100 million unique TCR beta chains were counted in an analysis, and roughly 11 million of them were shared. Method: immunoSEQ multiplex PCR; TCRdb's copy keeps in-frame clones and lacks some. V and J calls and clone size are those listed in that table; D and trimming were worked out from the DNA. The repertoire holds about 300,000 clones, with 80% to 90% as singletons. This CDR3 has 15 residues. Looked up from germline, CDR1 is SNHLY and CDR2 is FYNNEI. The V and J ends lost 11 bases and 1 base, in that order; junction bases with no gene match: 6. This specimen belongs to a study of cytomegalovirus exposure and HLA in healthy donors.

The receptor's source is a man in his forties in good health and CMV-seropositive. The sample was PBMCs. This chain connects TRBV2 to TRBJ2-6; 9 nucleotides agree with TRBD2. CDR3 in amino acids: CARSGRGSGANVLTF. The CDR3 DNA is TGTGCCCGTAGCGGGAGAGGATCTGGGGCCAACGTCCTGACTTTC.